One sample yielded the 6 T cell receptor beta chains listed below, sequenced in a study of cytomegalovirus exposure and HLA in healthy donors. The PCR contained 60 Vbeta and 13 Jbeta primers. Produced via immunoSEQ multiplex PCR; TCRdb's table is partial and in-frame only. The sample has 140,000 or so clones, about two thirds seen once. The source material was PBMCs. These receptors all come from a man aged 60 to 75 in good health and CMV-seronegative.

The CDR3 nucleotides read TGCGCCAGCAGCTTGTCGCAGGGCCCAGCCAAAAACATTCAGTACTTC. Protein product: CASSLSQGPAKNIQYF. This chain links TRBV5-1 with TRBJ2-4; a possible D gene is TRBD1 (5 bases). There are 16 residues in the CDR3. CDR1 and CDR2 from the germline V gene are SGHRS and YFSETQ. The V end was cut by 1 base, the J end by 0 bases, with 11 bases between.

The V gene is TRBV27, the J gene TRBJ1-4; perhaps TRBD1 as D (6 bases). CDR1 and CDR2 from the germline V gene are MNHEY and SMNVEV (reference sequence). The V end was cut by 4 bases, the J end by 6 bases, with 18 bases between. CDR3 length: 16 amino acids. The CDR3 bases are TGTGCCAGCAGTTACAGGGTGGGTGCCTTCGATGAAAAACTGTTTTTT. Its protein product is CASSYRVGAFDEKLFF.

V is TRBV9 and J is TRBJ2-7; TRBD1 matches 9 bases. Germline CDR1 is SGDLS and CDR2 is YYNGEE. This CDR3 region has 16 residues. The J segment lost 5 bases and the V segment lost 0 bases, leaving 9 bases of the junction unmatched. The CDR3 region is CASSVGHRGQGDEQYF. The CDR3 DNA reads as TGTGCCAGCAGCGTAGGCCACAGGGGGCAGGGGGACGAGCAGTACTTC.

This rearrangement joins TRBV28 to TRBJ2-3; 7 bases align to TRBD2. The CDR3 has 18 amino acids. J was trimmed by 2 bases and V by 2 bases; bases with no gene match: 13. From germline, CDR1 is MDHEN and CDR2 SYDVKM. As DNA, the CDR3 is TGTGCCAGCAGTTTAGCCTCTGTCCCTAGCGGAGTCACAGATACGCAGTATTTT. It specifies CASSLASVPSGVTDTQYF.

The chain recombines TRBV29-1 with TRBJ2-3; 7 bases agree with TRBD1. V lost 4 bases to trimming and J lost 0 bases; unmatched junction nucleotides: 7. Germline V gives CDR1 SQVTM, CDR2 ANQGSEA. This CDR3 comprises 15 residues. The CDR3 nucleotides read TGCAGCGTTGGGGTTGGGACAGTTAGCACAGATACGCAGTATTTT. Its translation is CSVGVGTVSTDTQYF.

This clone is a singleton in its sample. This rearrangement joins TRBV28 to TRBJ1-3; D unresolved. The V end was cut by 5 bases, the J end by 3 bases, with 11 bases between. CDR1 and CDR2 from the germline V gene are MDHEN and SYDVKM. CDR3 length: 14 amino acids. CDR3 amino acids: CASSPRQVGNTIYF. CDR3 sequence (DNA): TGTGCCAGCAGTCCCCGGCAGGTTGGAAACACCATATATTTT.